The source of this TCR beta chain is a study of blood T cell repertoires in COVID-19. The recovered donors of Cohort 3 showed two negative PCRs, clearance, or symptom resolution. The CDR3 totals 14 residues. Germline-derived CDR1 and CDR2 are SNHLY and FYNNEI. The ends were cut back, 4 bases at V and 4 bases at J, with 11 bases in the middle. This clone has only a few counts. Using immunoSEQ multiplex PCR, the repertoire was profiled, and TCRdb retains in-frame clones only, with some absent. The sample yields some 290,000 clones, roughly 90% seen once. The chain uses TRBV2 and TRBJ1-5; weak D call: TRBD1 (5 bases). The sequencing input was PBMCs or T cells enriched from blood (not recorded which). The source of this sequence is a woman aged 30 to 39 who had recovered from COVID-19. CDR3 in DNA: TGTGCCAGCAGTGGGGGGGGACGGAATCAGCCCCAGCATTTT. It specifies CASSGGGRNQPQHF.